This TCR beta chain was sequenced in a study of T cells after yellow fever vaccination. Trimming shortened V by 8 bases and J by 5 bases, and 19 bases separated the two germline ends. Per germline, CDR1 MDHEN and CDR2 SYDVKM. The CDR3 is 15 amino acids. 5'RACE template switching produced TCR cDNA carrying a universal primer site and UMIs. MiXCR was run by TCRdb on the 5' RACE reads, yielding one entry per CDR3 protein. The repertoire holds roughly 330,000 distinct CDR3 sequences, with about 6.9% as singletons. V is TRBV28 and J is TRBJ2-1, with unresolved D. The sample here was PBMCs, taken about 49 days after the first yellow fever vaccination. The clonotype was recovered from a man aged 18 to 30 who received the YFV17D yellow fever vaccine. CDR3 loop: CASYADPFLNNEQFF. As DNA, the CDR3 is TGTGCCAGCTACGCCGACCCTTTTTTAAACAATGAGCAGTTCTTC.